Following are 17 T cell receptor beta chains from one sample sequenced in a study of prognosis after radiotherapy for stage I lung cancer. Genomic DNA yielded TCR beta CDR3, amplified by two-round multiplex PCR. Amplification during the initial PCR round employed primers specific to each TRBV and TRBJ gene. TCRdb itself ran the multiplex PCR reads through MiXCR, one entry per CDR3 protein. This sample carries roughly 30,000 distinct CDR3 sequences, about 41% of them seen once, and the ten largest clones take about 32%. The sequencing used PBMCs, collected before or after stereotactic body radiation therapy (not recorded which). The source is a donor aged 50 or older with non-small cell lung cancer.

At least ten counts were recorded for this clonotype. This chain joins TRBV19 and TRBJ2-3, with 8 bases fitting TRBD2. CDR3 size: 17 residues. Germline values: CDR1 LNHDA, CDR2 SQIVND (reference sequence). J was trimmed by 1 base and V by 5 bases; bases with no gene match: 11. The CDR3 DNA sequence: TGTGCCAGTAGTGCATTTAGCGGGGTGGAGGGCACAGATACGCAGTATTTT. This sequence encodes CASSAFSGVEGTDTQYF.

In this sample, this clonotype turned up many times. J is TRBJ2-1 and V is TRBV19; D uncertain. Germline V gene data show CDR1 as LNHDA and CDR2 as SQIVND (reference sequence). Trimming left V 3 bases short and J 5 bases short, with 11 bases between. The CDR3 is 14 amino acids. CDR3 loop: CASSIMNGNNEQFF. In DNA form, the CDR3 reads TGTGCCAGTAGTATCATGAACGGTAACAATGAGCAGTTCTTC.

This clonotype was seen at least ten times. The chain is built from TRBV6-1 and TRBJ2-1, with 9 bases lining up with TRBD2. CDR1 is MNHNS, CDR2 SASEGT, per germline. The CDR3 is 15 residues long. V trimming: 2 bases; J trimming: 7 bases; junction bases outside the gene matches: 6. The CDR3 DNA is TGTGCCAGCAGTGAACAGGCGGGAGGGGAAAATGAGCAGTTCTTC. Translation gives CASSEQAGGENEQFF.

This clonotype has a count of ten or more. The V and J genes are TRBV5-1 and TRBJ2-5, with 12 bases matching TRBD2. V lost 0 bases and J lost 5; bases outside the gene matches: 5. The CDR3 is 16 residues long. Germline CDR1 reads SGHRS; CDR2 reads YFSETQ. The CDR3 here is CASSLGLGTSGETQYF. The CDR3 nucleotides are TGCGCCAGCAGCTTGGGCCTCGGGACTAGCGGGGAGACCCAGTACTTC.

Remarks on this clonotype: A read error may explain this, as a much larger clone is one base away. J is TRBJ2-7 and V is TRBV29-1, with D tentatively TRBD1 or TRBD2 (5 bases each). This CDR3 spans 11 amino acids. CDR1 and CDR2 (germline): SQVTM, ANQGSEA. Trimming took 8 bases from V and 0 from J, leaving 8 bases between them. The CDR3 protein is CSLGTSYEQYF. CDR3 DNA sequence: TGCAGCTTAGGGACCTCCTACGAGCAGTACTTC.

To note about this clonotype: Being one base from a much bigger clone, this may be a read error. This chain joins TRBV12-3 or TRBV12-4 and TRBJ2-5; 7 bases are a match to TRBD2. This CDR3 is 13 amino acids long. The ends lost 6 bases at V and 5 bases at J; junction bases unmatched: 6. In nucleotides, the CDR3 is TGTGCCAGCAGCTCAGTACTAGCGGAGACCCAGTACTTC. Translation: CASSSVLAETQYF.

The rearrangement joins TRBV6-1 to TRBJ1-3, with 8 bases identical to TRBD1. The CDR3 contains 15 residues. The ends lost 6 bases at V and 1 base at J; junction bases unmatched: 5. Germline lookup yields CDR1 MNHNS and CDR2 SASEGT. CDR3 sequence: CASRADRGSGNTIYF. The CDR3 bases are TGTGCCAGCAGGGCAGACAGGGGTTCTGGAAACACCATATATTTT.

This clonotype was seen repeatedly, ten times or more. The chain is built from TRBV4-3 and TRBJ2-1; 12 bases align to TRBD2. The CDR3 is made up of 15 amino acids. Germline V lookup: CDR1 LGHNA, CDR2 YSLEER. Trimming removed 2 bases from V and 7 bases from J; junction bases left unmatched: 3. The CDR3 sequence: CASSQRGLAGNEQFF. The CDR3 coding sequence is TGCGCCAGCAGCCAACGAGGACTAGCGGGAAATGAGCAGTTCTTC.

This clonotype qualifies as medium-sized. This chain connects TRBV27 to TRBJ2-7; D may be TRBD2 (5 bases). Germline V CDR1 and CDR2: MNHEY, SMNVEV (reference sequence). The V end was cut by 0 bases, the J end by 5 bases, with 14 bases between. The length of the CDR3 is 15 residues. This CDR3 is CASSLSAQVLDEQYF. The CDR3 region has the DNA TGTGCCAGCAGTTTATCGGCCCAGGTACTAGACGAGCAGTACTTC.

V and J are TRBV28 and TRBJ1-1; the match to TRBD1 covers 8 bases. CDR1 and CDR2 (germline): MDHEN, SYDVKM. Losses at the gene ends were 6 bases for V and 5 bases for J; bases not matched to a gene: 8. This CDR3 region has 14 residues. CDR3 loop: CASSPPWTGTEAFF. In DNA, the CDR3 is TGTGCCAGCAGCCCCCCGTGGACAGGGACTGAAGCTTTCTTT.

This clonotype was recorded at least ten times. The chain has TRBV6-1 and TRBJ2-5; D possibly matches TRBD1 or TRBD2 (6 bases each). The CDR3 covers 13 residues. Trimming took off 7 bases at V and 3 bases at J, with 12 bases between the two ends. Germline CDR1 MNHNS, CDR2 SASEGT. The CDR3 spells CASKGGWEETQYF. The CDR3 DNA is TGTGCCAGCAAGGGGGGTTGGGAAGAGACCCAGTACTTC.

This clonotype occurred a few times. The rearrangement joins TRBV5-4 to TRBJ2-2; the D gene could be TRBD1 or TRBD2 (5 bases each). Deletions cut 9 bases from V and 4 bases from J, with 19 bases between. Germline V gene sequence: CDR1 SGHNT, CDR2 YYREEE (reference sequence). CDR3 size: 15 residues. Written as DNA, the CDR3 is TGTGCCATTGGAACCGGGACCCTAGGCACCGGGGAGCTGTTTTTT. Translation gives CAIGTGTLGTGELFF.

This clonotype has at least ten counts. The chain uses TRBV3-1 and TRBJ2-5, with D possibly matching TRBD1 (6 bases). Germline values: CDR1 LGHDT, CDR2 YNNKEL (reference sequence). This CDR3 has 13 amino acids. Trimming took off 4 bases at V and 6 bases at J, with 12 bases between the two ends. The CDR3 loop reads CASSPQGFQTQYF. The CDR3 DNA sequence: TGTGCCAGCAGCCCACAGGGTTTCCAGACCCAGTACTTC.

This clonotype was detected many times. V and J are TRBV5-5 and TRBJ2-6; 9 bases map to TRBD1. The J segment lost 2 bases and the V segment lost 0 bases, leaving 3 bases of the junction unmatched. Germline loops: CDR1 SGHKS, CDR2 YYEKEE (reference sequence). The CDR3 consists of 17 residues. The CDR3: CASSLAGTGTGANVLTF. Here the CDR3 DNA reads TGTGCCAGCAGCTTGGCGGGGACAGGGACTGGGGCCAACGTCCTGACTTTC. The full variable domain, its missing parts supplied by reference TRBV5-5 and TRBJ2-6, is DAGVTQSPTHLIKTRGQQVTLRCSPISGHKSVSWYQQVLGQGPQFIFQYYEKEERGRGNFPDRFSARQFPNYSSELNVNALLLGDSALYLCASSLAGTGTGANVLTFGAGSRLTVL.

This clonotype was recorded at least ten times. V and J are TRBV7-9 and TRBJ2-1; TRBD1 is a possible D gene (5 bases). The CDR3 runs to 15 residues. The V end lost 2 bases, the J end lost 0 bases, and 8 bases lay between the germline ends. CDR1 SEHNR and CDR2 FQNEAQ come from the germline V gene (reference sequence). The CDR3 coding sequence is TGTGCCAGCAGCTTAACAGGAAGCTCCTACAATGAGCAGTTCTTC. As protein: CASSLTGSSYNEQFF.

Points on this clonotype: A much larger clonotype is one base distant, so this may be a read error. The J gene is TRBJ1-2, the V gene TRBV29-1, with 9 bases fitting TRBD1. The CDR3 loop spans 11 amino acids. Germline trimming cut 6 bases from V and 6 bases from J; bases unmatched to any gene: 2. Germline V gene data show CDR1 as SQVTM and CDR2 as ANQGSEA. CDR3 sequence: CSVWDRDGYTF. CDR3 nucleotide sequence: TGCAGCGTCTGGGACAGGGATGGCTACACCTTC.

As for this clonotype: This likely traces to a read error, being one base from a far larger clone. V is TRBV6-4 and J is TRBJ2-1; a possible D gene is TRBD2 (5 bases). Germline V gene sequence: CDR1 MRHNA, CDR2 SNTAGT. The V end lost 6 bases, the J end lost 12 bases, and 12 bases lay between the germline ends. CDR3 length equals 11 residues. The CDR3 loop is CASSVGGGQFF. In nucleotides, the CDR3 is TGTGCCAGCAGCGTAGGAGGTGGGCAGTTCTTC.